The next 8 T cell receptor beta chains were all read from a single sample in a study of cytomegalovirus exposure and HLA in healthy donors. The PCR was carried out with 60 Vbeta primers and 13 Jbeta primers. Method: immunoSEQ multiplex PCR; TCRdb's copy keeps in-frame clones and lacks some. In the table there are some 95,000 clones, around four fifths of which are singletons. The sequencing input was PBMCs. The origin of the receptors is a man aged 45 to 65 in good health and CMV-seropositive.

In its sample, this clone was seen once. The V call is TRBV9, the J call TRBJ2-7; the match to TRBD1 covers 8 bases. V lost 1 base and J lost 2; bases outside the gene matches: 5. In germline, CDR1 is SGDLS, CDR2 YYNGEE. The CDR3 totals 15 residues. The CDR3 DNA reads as TGTGCCAGCAGCGTATGGGACAGGTCGACCTACGAGCAGTACTTC. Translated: CASSVWDRSTYEQYF.

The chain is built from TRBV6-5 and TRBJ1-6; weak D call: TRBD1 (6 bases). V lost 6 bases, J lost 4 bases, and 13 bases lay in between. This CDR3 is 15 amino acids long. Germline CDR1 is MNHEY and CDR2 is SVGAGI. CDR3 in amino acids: CASRPGQTYNSPLHF. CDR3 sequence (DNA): TGTGCCAGCAGGCCTGGACAGACTTATAATTCACCCCTCCACTTT.

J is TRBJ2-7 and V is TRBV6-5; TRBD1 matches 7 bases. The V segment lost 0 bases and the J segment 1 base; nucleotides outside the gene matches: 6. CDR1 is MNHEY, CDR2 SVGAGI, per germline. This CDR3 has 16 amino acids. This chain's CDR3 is CASSYSGTAYSYEQYF. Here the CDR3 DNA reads TGTGCCAGCAGTTACTCGGGGACAGCGTATTCCTACGAGCAGTACTTC.

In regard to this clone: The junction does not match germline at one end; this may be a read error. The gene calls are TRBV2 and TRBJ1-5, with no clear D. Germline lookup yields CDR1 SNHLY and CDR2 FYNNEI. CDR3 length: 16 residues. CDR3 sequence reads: CASSWRETYGNQPQNF. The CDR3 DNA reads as TGTGCCAGCAGCTGGAGGGAGACCTACGGCAATCAGCCCCAGAATTTT.

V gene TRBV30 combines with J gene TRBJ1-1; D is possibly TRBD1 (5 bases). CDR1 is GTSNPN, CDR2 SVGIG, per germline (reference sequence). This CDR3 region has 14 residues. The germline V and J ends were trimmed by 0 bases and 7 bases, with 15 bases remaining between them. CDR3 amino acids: CAWSVQAVASEAFF. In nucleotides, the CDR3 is TGTGCCTGGAGTGTACAGGCCGTTGCTAGTGAAGCTTTCTTT.

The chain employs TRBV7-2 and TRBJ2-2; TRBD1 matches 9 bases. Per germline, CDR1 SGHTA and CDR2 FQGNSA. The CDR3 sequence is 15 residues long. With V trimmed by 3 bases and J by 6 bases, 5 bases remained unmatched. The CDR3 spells CASSLGQGIPGELFF. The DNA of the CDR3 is TGTGCCAGCAGCTTGGGACAGGGCATCCCCGGGGAGCTGTTTTTT.

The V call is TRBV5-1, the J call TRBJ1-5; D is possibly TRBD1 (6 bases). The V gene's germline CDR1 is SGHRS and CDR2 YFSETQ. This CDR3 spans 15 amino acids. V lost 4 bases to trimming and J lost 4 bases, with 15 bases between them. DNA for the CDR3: TGCGCCAGCAGCGAGGACAGAGAGGTGAATCAGCCCCAGCATTTT. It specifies CASSEDREVNQPQHF.

CDR3 coding DNA: TGTGCCAGCAGTCACCTCCTGGGGGCGGGGGGCCAAGAGACCCAGTACTTC. Amino acid sequence: CASSHLLGAGGQETQYF. The chain employs TRBV28 and TRBJ2-5, with 8 bases lining up with TRBD2. The junction had 12 bases not matched to a gene; V was cut back by 5 bases and J by 1 base. Germline CDR1 MDHEN, CDR2 SYDVKM. The CDR3 sequence is 17 residues long. Using reference TRBV28 and TRBJ2-5 for the parts outside the CDR3, the full variable domain is DVKVTQSSRYLVKRTGEKVFLECVQDMDHENMFWYRQDPGLGLRLIYFSYDVKMKEKGDIPEGYSVSREKKERFSLILESASTNQTSMYLCASSHLLGAGGQETQYFGPGTRLLVL.